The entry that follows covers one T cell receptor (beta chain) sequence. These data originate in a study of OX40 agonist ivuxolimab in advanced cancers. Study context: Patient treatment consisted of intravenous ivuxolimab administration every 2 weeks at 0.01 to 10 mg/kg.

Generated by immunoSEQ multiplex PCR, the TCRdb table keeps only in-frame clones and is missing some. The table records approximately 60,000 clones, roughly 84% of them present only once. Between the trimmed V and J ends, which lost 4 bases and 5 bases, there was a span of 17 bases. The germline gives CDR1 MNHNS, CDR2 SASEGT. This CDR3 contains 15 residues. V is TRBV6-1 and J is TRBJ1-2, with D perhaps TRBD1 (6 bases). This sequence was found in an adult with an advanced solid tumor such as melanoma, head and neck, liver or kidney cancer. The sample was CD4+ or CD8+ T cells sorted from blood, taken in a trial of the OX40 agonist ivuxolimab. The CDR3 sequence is CASSAPGQSGYGYTF. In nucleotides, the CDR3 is TGTGCCAGCAGTGCCCCGGGACAATCGGGGTATGGCTACACCTTC.